The 4 T cell receptor beta chains in this list originate from one sample, sequenced in a study of blood T cell repertoires in COVID-19. Sequencing used immunoSEQ multiplex PCR; TCRdb keeps in-frame clones, though not all of them. Among about 69,000 clones listed, less than 90% were seen once. Sequenced material: peripheral blood. These receptors all stem from an elderly man with acute or convalescent COVID-19.

The chain joins TRBV12-5 to TRBJ2-7, with D hard to call. CDR1 is LGHNT and CDR2 is FRNRAP in the germline V gene. This CDR3 comprises 13 residues. V was clipped by 0 bases and J by 5 bases, with 8 bases between them. CDR3 region: CASGLVSYDEQYF. The CDR3 region has the DNA TGTGCTAGTGGTTTGGTGAGTTATGACGAGCAGTACTTC.

This clone was detected only a few times. The chain employs TRBV13 and TRBJ1-1; D possibly corresponds to TRBD1 (5 bases). V lost 2 bases to trimming and J lost 4 bases, with 14 bases between them. From germline, CDR1 is PRHDT and CDR2 FYEKMQ (reference sequence). This CDR3 contains 15 residues. CDR3 protein: CASSLRAGVGTEAFF. The CDR3 DNA reads as TGTGCCAGCAGCTTAAGGGCGGGGGTTGGCACTGAAGCTTTCTTT.

In its sample, this clone was seen once. At one end, the junction sequence differs from germline, possibly due to a read error. The chain employs TRBV27 and TRBJ1-6; D unresolved. The germline gives CDR1 MNHEY, CDR2 SMNVEV (reference sequence). This CDR3 spans 15 amino acids. The CDR3 sequence: CASSVSGRIRSPLHF. CDR3 DNA sequence: TGTGCCAGCAGTGTATCCGGGAGGATAAGATCACCCCTCCACTTT.

The CDR3 is CASSSGNTEAFF. Written as DNA, the CDR3 is TGTGCCAGCAGTTCAGGTAACACTGAAGCTTTCTTT. The genes are TRBV11-3 and TRBJ1-1, with D unresolved. The V end lost 6 bases, the J end lost 2 bases, and 7 bases lay between the germline ends. There are 12 residues in the CDR3. Germline V gives CDR1 SGHNT, CDR2 YENEEA.